This TCR beta chain was observed in a study of cytomegalovirus exposure and HLA in healthy donors. Study observations and caveats: What a later analysis showed was that several of the most significant clusters appeared linked to common viral pathogens. Being productive about 90% or about 30% of the time was typical of most TCR beta V segments in an earlier analysis. The authors excluded some V segments, including TRBV6-2 and TRBV6-3, as indistinguishable. TCR beta chain V- and J-gene trimming was linked, in a later analysis, to a missense variant in DCLRE1C.

This PCR relied on a set of 60 Vbeta primers and 13 Jbeta primers. Data came from immunoSEQ multiplex PCR; TCRdb stores just in-frame clones and leaves some out. The data hold around 190,000 clones, with around 87% observed a single time. V lost 2 bases to trimming and J lost 3 bases; unmatched junction nucleotides: 7. The CDR3 is made up of 16 amino acids. Germline CDR1 and CDR2: SGHAT and FQNNGV. As concerns this clone: Its antigen remains unidentified.

Sequences were obtained from PBMCs. The clonotype was recovered from a young woman in good health and CMV-seronegative. The chain links TRBV11-2 to TRBJ2-7, with 10 bases that match TRBD2. The CDR3 DNA follows: TGTGCCAGCAGCTTAAATATAGCGGGGGGCGTCTACGAGCAGTACTTC. Residues: CASSLNIAGGVYEQYF.